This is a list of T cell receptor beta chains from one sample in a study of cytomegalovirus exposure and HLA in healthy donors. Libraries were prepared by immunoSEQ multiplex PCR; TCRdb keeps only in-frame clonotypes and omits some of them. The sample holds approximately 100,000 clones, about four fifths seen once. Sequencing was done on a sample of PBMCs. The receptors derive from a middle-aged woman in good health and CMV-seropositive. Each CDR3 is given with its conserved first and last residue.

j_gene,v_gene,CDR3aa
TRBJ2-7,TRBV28,CASARNPGGGREQYF
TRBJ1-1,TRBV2,CASSEAREGAEAFF
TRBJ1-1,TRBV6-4,CASSETSGGGISAFF
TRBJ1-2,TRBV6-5,CASSYDRTRTYGYTF
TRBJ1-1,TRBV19,CATRTGANTEAFF
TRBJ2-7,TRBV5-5,CASSLGPSSYEQYF
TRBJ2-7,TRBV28,CASTSDRYEQYF
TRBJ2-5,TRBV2,CASSKTGGETQYF
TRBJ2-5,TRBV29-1,CSVERGEETQYF
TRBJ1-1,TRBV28,CASSLRQGAEAFF
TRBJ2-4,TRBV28,CASSSGAGKNIQYF
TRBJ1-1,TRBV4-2,CASSQTPGQGPMNTEAFF
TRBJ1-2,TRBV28,CASRHPGTGSGYGYTF
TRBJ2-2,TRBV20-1,CSARRIGELFF
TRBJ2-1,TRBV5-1,CASSLDIPSGRNEQFF
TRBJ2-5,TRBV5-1,CASSLAAQRQETQYF
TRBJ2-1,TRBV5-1,CASRIAGDYNEQFF
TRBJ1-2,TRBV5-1,CASSLLPGYGYTF
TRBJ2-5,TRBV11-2,CASSSSETQYF
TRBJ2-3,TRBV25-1,CASGRTHDSTDTQYF
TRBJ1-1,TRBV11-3,CASTLTGVGRAFF
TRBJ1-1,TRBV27,CASRSQAPNTEAFF
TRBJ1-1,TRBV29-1,CSVERTGYGAEAFF
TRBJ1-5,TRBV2,CASRGQYSNQPQHF
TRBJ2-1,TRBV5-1,CASSLQTGAWEQFF
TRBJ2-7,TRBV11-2,CASSLSPGLQYEQYF
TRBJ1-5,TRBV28,CASSKDRFNQPQHF
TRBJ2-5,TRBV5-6,CASSLWAGGPTQRETQYF
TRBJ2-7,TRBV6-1,CASSELAESYEQYF
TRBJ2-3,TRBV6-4,CASSDGVGSTDTQYF
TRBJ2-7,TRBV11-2,CASSFTGANEQYF
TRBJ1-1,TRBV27,CASSLMGLGNTEAFF
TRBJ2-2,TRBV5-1,CASSLSAGGTSGSQTGELFF
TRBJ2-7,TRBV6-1,CASRGRDREYEQYF
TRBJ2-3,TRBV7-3,CASSPRGGFSTDTQYF
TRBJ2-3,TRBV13,CASTRTMRTDTQYF
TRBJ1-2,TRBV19,CASSTKDIPYTF
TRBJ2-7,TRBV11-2,CASSVMGGVYEQYF
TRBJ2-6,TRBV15,CATTDSYGANVLTF
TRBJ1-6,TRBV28,CASSTPGQYSPLHF
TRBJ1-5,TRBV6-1,CASRTGYSNQPQHF
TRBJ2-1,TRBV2,CASSEAASGGVLNEQFF